The clone carrying this TCR beta chain appeared a few times. Its specificity is unknown. Isolated per sample were at least 6 million PBMCs. Per sample, at least 5 micrograms of total RNA were extracted. This record belongs to a study of blood T cells in healthy people across ages. Notes on the study in general: A strong correlation was seen between TCR beta diversity and naive T cell percentage. Expanded clonotype changes were possibly confounded by unknown donor CMV status.

For the second PCR, which ran for about 7 to 11 cycles, a sample-barcoded 5' primer and a J-beta primer mix were used. TCRdb itself ran the 5' RACE reads through MiXCR, one entry per CDR3 protein. The table lists about 1.1 million distinct CDR3 sequences, 30% to 40% of them singletons. Per the germline V gene, CDR1 is PRHDT and CDR2 is FYEKMQ (reference sequence). This CDR3 has 14 amino acids. The V end was cut by 5 bases, the J end by 7 bases, with 18 bases between. This rearrangement joins TRBV13 to TRBJ2-7; D gene unclear. Material: blood. The TCR comes from a man in his late teens or twenties in good health. The CDR3 spells CASSRLEWKDEQYF. For the CDR3, the DNA is TGTGCCAGCAGCAGGTTAGAATGGAAAGATGAGCAGTACTTC.